This TCR beta chain was retrieved from a study of shared clonotypes between healthy human individuals. TCRdb's copy holds only in-frame clones and misses some; the assay was immunoSEQ multiplex PCR. Among roughly 2.4 million clones listed, almost 96% were seen once. As for this clone: What it recognizes is unknown. The same CDR3 also results from other DNA sequences found in this sample.

A CD45RA+ naive subset and a CD45RA-negative memory subset were split from CD4+ cells. Study-wide results and caveats: Sorted-subset sequencing, rarefaction showed, was incomplete despite large depth.

This clonotype was obtained from a man aged 18-30 years in good health. Sequencing input: naive CD4+ T cells sorted from blood. Specified subset: CD45RA+ positively selected.

The CDR3: CASSGQGTYNEQFF. CDR3 DNA sequence: TGTGCCAGCAGTGGGCAGGGAACCTACAATGAGCAGTTCTTC. This chain connects TRBV2 to TRBJ2-1; TRBD1 might be the D (5 bases). The CDR3 sequence is 14 residues long. Germline CDR1 reads SNHLY; CDR2 reads FYNNEI. Trimming took off 4 bases at V and 2 bases at J, with 9 bases between the two ends.